This T cell receptor beta chain was identified during a study of response to subunit inactivated influenza vaccine (dated by TCRdb to the late 2010s). With respect to the entire study: The study used deep quantitative T cell receptor repertoire profiling to track responses to a trivalent subunit inactivated influenza vaccine.

This clonotype was counted between two and nine times. Its antigen specificity is not known. Base quality data are lacking; no much larger clone is found one base away. The meaning of the sample's time point label: approximately 47 days after influenza vaccine administration. Points the paper makes about the study in general: The authors suggested that each seasonal influenza vaccination may recruit only a limited number of new T cells.

Library preparation used RT-PCR. The sample was run on an Illumina HiSeq 2500. TCRdb reprocessed the public reads (quality trimming at Q25 with fastp, clone calling with MiXCR) and kept in-frame beta chains. Merged by CDR3 protein, the rows form single entries marked with the most common genes and DNA. Within this sample are about 160,000 distinct CDR3 sequences, with approximately 10% of them counted one time only. The ten largest clones represent about an eighth of the sample. This clonotype was sampled from a man aged 45-65 years who received an inactivated influenza vaccine. Donor details come from another sample of the same person, matched by shared clones. Sequenced material: non-naive T cells sorted from PBMCs, taken 45 days after vaccination. The sample's cell subset or site label is to be understood as: memory T cell fraction.

The nucleotide sequence reads as follows: TGTGCCAGCAGTGACGGGGTCCAGCAGTTCTTC. It specifies CASSDGVQQFF. The chain joins TRBV6-4 to TRBJ2-1, with the D gene call left open. Inclusive of the bounding cysteine and phenylalanine, the CDR3 is 11 residues long. Here the CDR3 DNA is all that survives: 33 bases in frame from base 1. Sequences MRHNA (CDR1) and SNTAGT (CDR2) are obtained from the germline V gene. Relative to germline, V is 2 bases shorter and J is 11 bases shorter, with 7 bases between their ends.